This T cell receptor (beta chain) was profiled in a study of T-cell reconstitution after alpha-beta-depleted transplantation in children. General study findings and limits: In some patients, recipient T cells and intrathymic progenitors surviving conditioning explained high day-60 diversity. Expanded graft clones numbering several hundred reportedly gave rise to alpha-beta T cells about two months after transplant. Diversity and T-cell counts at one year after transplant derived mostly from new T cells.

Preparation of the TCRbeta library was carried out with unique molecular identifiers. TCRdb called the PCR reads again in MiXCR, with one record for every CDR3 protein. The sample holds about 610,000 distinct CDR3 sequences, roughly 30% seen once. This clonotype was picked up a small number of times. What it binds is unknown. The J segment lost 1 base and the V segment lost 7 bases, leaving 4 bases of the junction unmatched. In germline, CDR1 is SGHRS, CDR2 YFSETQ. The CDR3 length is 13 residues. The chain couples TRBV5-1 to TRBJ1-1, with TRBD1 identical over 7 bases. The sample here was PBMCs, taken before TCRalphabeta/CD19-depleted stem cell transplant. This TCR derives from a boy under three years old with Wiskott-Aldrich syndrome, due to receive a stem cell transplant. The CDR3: CASQGTANTEAFF. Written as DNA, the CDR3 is TGCGCCAGCCAAGGGACAGCGAACACTGAAGCTTTCTTT.